This TCR beta chain was captured by sequencing in a study of blood T cell repertoires in COVID-19. About the study: COVID-19 samples, acute and convalescent, were from the United States, Italy and Spain.

Sequencing was performed with immunoSEQ multiplex PCR; in TCRdb, only in-frame clones are kept and a portion is missing. The data hold 270,000 or so clones, with roughly 80% observed a single time. In assigning cohorts, the study relied on participant-reported clinical history. The CDR3 runs 13 residues. Germline-derived CDR1 and CDR2 are KGHDR and SFDVKD. With 6 bases removed from V and 4 bases from J, the gap between germline ends came to 8 bases. Sequencing was carried out using PBMCs or T cells enriched from blood (not recorded which). The chain joins TRBV24-1 to TRBJ2-2; D ambiguous. This TCR was sampled from a man in his fifties who had recovered from COVID-19. The CDR3 protein is CATSIRGTGELFF. CDR3 nucleotides: TGTGCCACCAGTATCAGAGGCACCGGGGAGCTGTTTTTT.